These 9 T cell receptor beta chains came from one sample sequenced in a study of cytomegalovirus exposure and HLA in healthy donors. PCR involved 60 Vbeta and 13 Jbeta primers. Method: immunoSEQ multiplex PCR; TCRdb's copy keeps in-frame clones and lacks some. Among 200,000 to 250,000 clones listed, roughly 89% were seen once. The sequenced sample was PBMCs. The receptors shown here come from a young woman in good health and CMV-seronegative.

V gene TRBV6-6 combines with J gene TRBJ1-1; D unclear. The CDR3 spans 12 residues. The V end was cut by 2 bases, the J end by 7 bases, with 8 bases between. Germline CDR1 MNHNY, CDR2 SVGAGI (reference sequence). The CDR3 nucleotides read TGTGCCAGCAGTTACAGGGAGGTTGAAGCTTTCTTT. It yields the protein CASSYREVEAFF.

The chain links TRBV4-3 to TRBJ1-1, with no clear D. The CDR3 runs to 13 residues. Trimming stripped 0 bases from V and 8 bases from J, with 10 bases between. The germline V gene encodes CDR1 LGHNA and CDR2 YSLEER. CDR3 residues: CASSQEVLREAFF. The CDR3 DNA follows: TGCGCCAGCAGCCAAGAAGTTTTGCGGGAAGCTTTCTTT.

The chain employs TRBV5-8 and TRBJ2-1; 10 bases align to TRBD2. The ends lost 4 bases at V and 4 bases at J; junction bases unmatched: 5. Germline V CDR1 and CDR2: SGHTS, YDEGEE. The CDR3 has 15 residues. CDR3 region: CASSHPSGGYNEQFF. In nucleotides, the CDR3 is TGTGCCAGCAGCCACCCTAGCGGGGGTTACAATGAGCAGTTCTTC.

The chain has TRBV7-9 and TRBJ2-1; 13 positions match TRBD2. Looked up from germline, CDR1 is SEHNR and CDR2 is FQNEAQ (reference sequence). The junction had 1 base not matched to a gene; V was cut back by 5 bases and J by 6 bases. This CDR3 contains 14 residues. CDR3 sequence reads: CASSGTSGTNEQFF. As DNA, the CDR3 is TGTGCCAGCAGCGGGACTAGCGGGACCAATGAGCAGTTCTTC. Full variable domain (outside the CDR3, taken from reference TRBV7-9 and TRBJ2-1): DTGVSQNPRHKITKRGQNVTFRCDPISEHNRLYWYRQTLGQGPEFLTYFQNEAQLEKSRLLSDRFSAERPKGSFSTLEIQRTEQGDSAMYLCASSGTSGTNEQFFGPGTRLTVL.

This clone has just one count. The chain has TRBV5-4 and TRBJ1-5, with 10 bases identical to TRBD1. This CDR3 is built from 14 residues. J was trimmed by 7 bases and V by 4 bases; bases with no gene match: 5. The V gene's germline CDR1 is SGHNT and CDR2 YYREEE (reference sequence). The CDR3 sequence: CASSRQGAGQPQHF. The CDR3 region has the DNA TGTGCCAGCAGCCGACAGGGGGCAGGGCAGCCCCAGCATTTT.

The chain uses TRBV7-2 and TRBJ2-7; D might be TRBD2 (7 bases). This CDR3 contains 13 residues. Per the germline V gene, CDR1 is SGHTA and CDR2 is FQGNSA. The CDR3 DNA sequence: TGTGCCAGCAGCTTAGTCGGCGGGGGCCTTGCCGAAGTC. Translation: CASSLVGGGLAEV.

As for this clone: Other nucleotide sequences in the sample specify the same CDR3. The chain uses TRBV11-2 and TRBJ2-7; 8 nucleotides match TRBD2. Looked up from germline, CDR1 is SGHAT and CDR2 is FQNNGV. This CDR3 is 14 amino acids long. With 5 bases clipped from V and 7 bases from J, the junction kept 10 bases outside the gene matches. The CDR3: CASSMDSGGYEQYF. In nucleotides, the CDR3 is TGTGCCAGCAGCATGGACAGCGGGGGATATGAGCAGTACTTC.

In this sample, this clone turned up a few times. For the CDR3, the DNA is TGTGCCATCAGTGAGTCACCCAGCGGGGGACAGTTCTTC. As protein: CAISESPSGGQFF. The gene calls are TRBV10-3 and TRBJ2-1, with 8 bases fitting TRBD2. The CDR3 is 13 residues long. J gave up 13 bases and V 0 bases, and 5 bases lay outside the gene matches. Per germline, CDR1 ENHRY and CDR2 SYGVKD.

This sequence joins TRBV11-2 and TRBJ2-7; 8 bases line up with TRBD2. The J segment lost 3 bases and the V segment lost 3 bases, leaving 4 bases of the junction unmatched. From germline, CDR1 is SGHAT and CDR2 FQNNGV. The CDR3 contains 14 residues. CDR3 coding DNA: TGTGCCAGCAGCTTTTTCGGGGGGGTCTACGAGCAGTACTTC. It translates to CASSFFGGVYEQYF.